This T cell receptor (beta chain) is from a study of liver allograft versus peripheral blood T cells. Background on the study: Transplanted-liver and recipient peripheral blood T cell receptor repertoires were compared. General study points: Reported data describe T cell receptor repertoires within liver allografts as differing from those in peripheral blood.

TCRdb itself ran the reads through MiXCR, one entry per CDR3 protein. Among about 9,200 distinct CDR3 sequences listed, just over 20% were seen once. In this sample, this clonotype is medium-sized. Its cognate antigen is unknown. This sequence originates from a human patient who had a liver transplant. These T cells may partly come from the graft donor.

The CDR3 DNA follows: TGTGCCAGCAGCTCACCGCGGGGGGGCCAGGAGACCCAGTACTTC. It specifies CASSSPRGGQETQYF. This chain connects TRBV7-2 to TRBJ2-5; 9 bases agree with TRBD2. The V and J ends lost 4 bases and 5 bases, in that order; junction bases with no gene match: 8. The CDR3 spans 15 residues. CDR1 is SGHTA and CDR2 is FQGNSA in the germline V gene. Full variable domain (rest looked up from reference TRBV7-2 and TRBJ2-5): GAGVSQSPSNKVTEKGKDVELRCDPISGHTALYWYRQSLGQGLEFLIYFQGNSAPDKSGLPSDRFSAERTGGSVSTLTIQRTQQEDSAVYLCASSSPRGGQETQYFGPGTRLLVL.